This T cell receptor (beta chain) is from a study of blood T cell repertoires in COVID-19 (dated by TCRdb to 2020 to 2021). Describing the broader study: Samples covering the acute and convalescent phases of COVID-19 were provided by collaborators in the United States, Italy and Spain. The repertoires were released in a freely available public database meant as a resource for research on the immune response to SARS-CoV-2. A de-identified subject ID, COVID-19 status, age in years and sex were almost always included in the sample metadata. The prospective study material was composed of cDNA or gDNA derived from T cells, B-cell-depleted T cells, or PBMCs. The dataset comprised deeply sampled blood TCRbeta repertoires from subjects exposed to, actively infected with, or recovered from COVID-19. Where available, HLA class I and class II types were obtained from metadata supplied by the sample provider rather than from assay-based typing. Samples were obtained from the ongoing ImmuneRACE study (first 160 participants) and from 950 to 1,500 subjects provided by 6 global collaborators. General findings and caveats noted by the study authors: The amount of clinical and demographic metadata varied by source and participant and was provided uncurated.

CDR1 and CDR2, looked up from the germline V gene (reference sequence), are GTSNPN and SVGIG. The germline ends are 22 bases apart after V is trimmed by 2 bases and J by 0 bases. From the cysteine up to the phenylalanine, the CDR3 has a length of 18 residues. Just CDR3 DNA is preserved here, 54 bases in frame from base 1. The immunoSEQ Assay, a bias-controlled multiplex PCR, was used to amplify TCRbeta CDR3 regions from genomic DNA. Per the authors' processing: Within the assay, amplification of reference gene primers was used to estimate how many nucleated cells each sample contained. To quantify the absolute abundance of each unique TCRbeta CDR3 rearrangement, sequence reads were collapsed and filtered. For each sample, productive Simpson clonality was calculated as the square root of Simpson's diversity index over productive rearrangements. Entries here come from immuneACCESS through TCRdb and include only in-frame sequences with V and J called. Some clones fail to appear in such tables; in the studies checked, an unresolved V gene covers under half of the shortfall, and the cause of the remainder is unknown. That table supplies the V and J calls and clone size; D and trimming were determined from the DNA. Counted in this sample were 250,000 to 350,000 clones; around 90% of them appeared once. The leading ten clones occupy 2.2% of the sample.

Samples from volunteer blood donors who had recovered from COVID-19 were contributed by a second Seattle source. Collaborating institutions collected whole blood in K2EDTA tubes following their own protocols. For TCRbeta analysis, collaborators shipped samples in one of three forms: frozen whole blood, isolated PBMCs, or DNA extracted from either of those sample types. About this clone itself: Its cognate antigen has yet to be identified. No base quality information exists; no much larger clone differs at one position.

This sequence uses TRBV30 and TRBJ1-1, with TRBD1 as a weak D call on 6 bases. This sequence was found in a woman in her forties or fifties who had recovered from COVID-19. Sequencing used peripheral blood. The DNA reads TGTGCCTGGAGTCCAAGGGGGGGGCTCCGCCGCTTGAACACTGAAGCTTTCTTT. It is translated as CAWSPRGGLRRLNTEAFF.